In its sample, the clone carrying this T cell receptor (beta chain) was seen once. Other DNA sequences within the sample encode an identical CDR3. The sample is drawn from a study of Ad26.COV2.S vaccination and SARS-CoV-2 variants. Noted treatment: roughly 19 received Ad26.COV2.S at low or high dose, single or two shots; roughly five received placebo; per-sample allocation not given. At day 63 after the first vaccine or placebo injection, samples were drawn. In germline, CDR1 is KGHSH, CDR2 LQKENI. Trimming pared 1 base from V and 5 bases from J, leaving 6 bases between. There are 13 residues in the CDR3. The table came from immunoSEQ multiplex PCR; TCRdb's copy has only in-frame clones and leaves some out. Of roughly 420,000 clones in the sample, approximately 92% were seen once.

The receptor was isolated from a person aged 18-65 years who received the Ad26.COV2.S COVID-19 vaccine or a placebo. The sample consisted of peripheral blood, taken in a trial of Ad26.COV2.S vaccine versus placebo. The chain employs TRBV18 and TRBJ1-5; tentatively, D is TRBD1 (5 bases). CDR3 loop: CASSPLRDQPQHF. The CDR3 nucleotides read TGTGCCAGCTCACCACTCAGGGATCAGCCCCAGCATTTT.